The 19 T cell receptor beta chains reported below all come from one sample, sequenced in a study of Ad26.COV2.S vaccination and SARS-CoV-2 variants. The treatment here: some 20 received Ad26.COV2.S at low or high dose, single or two shots; five or six received placebo; per-sample allocation not given. Specimens were obtained on day 63 following the first vaccine or placebo injection. Here immunoSEQ multiplex PCR was the method, and the copy in TCRdb shows in-frame clones only, minus some. The sample holds approximately 410,000 clones, 92% seen once. This sample comprised peripheral blood, obtained in a trial of Ad26.COV2.S vaccine versus placebo. The receptors were sampled from a person between 18 and 65 years old who received the Ad26.COV2.S COVID-19 vaccine or a placebo.

This sequence joins TRBV5-1 and TRBJ1-4; D not certain. This CDR3 region has 14 residues. V was clipped by 0 bases and J by 7 bases, with 10 bases between them. Per germline, CDR1 SGHRS and CDR2 YFSETQ. The CDR3 is CASSLGFQGEKLFF. The CDR3 coding sequence is TGCGCCAGCAGCTTGGGGTTTCAAGGTGAAAAACTGTTTTTT.

This clone was counted once. This sequence joins TRBV18 and TRBJ2-5, with TRBD2 as a possible D gene (6 bases). This CDR3 comprises 15 residues. V was pared by 3 bases and J by 4 bases, with 15 bases between. Germline V gives CDR1 KGHSH, CDR2 LQKENI. The CDR3 coding sequence is TGTGCCAGCTCACCCGGGAGAGGGACTGCAGAGACCCAGTACTTC. It encodes CASSPGRGTAETQYF.

The CDR3 sequence is CASSWGTSSYEQYF. The DNA of the CDR3 is TGTGCCAGCAGTTGGGGCACGAGCTCCTACGAGCAGTACTTC. The V and J genes are TRBV27 and TRBJ2-7, with TRBD1 as a possible D gene (5 bases). This CDR3 contains 14 residues. Trimming stripped 4 bases from V and 0 bases from J, with 10 bases between. CDR1 is MNHEY, CDR2 SMNVEV, per germline (reference sequence).

The chain has TRBV28 and TRBJ1-5; 7 bases agree with TRBD1. Germline V gene lookup returns CDR1 MDHEN and CDR2 SYDVKM. The CDR3 has 16 residues. Trimming removed 6 bases from V and 4 bases from J; junction bases left unmatched: 12. As DNA, the CDR3 is TGTGCCAGCAGCCATGGGACAGAGCGTCCAAATCAGCCCCAGCATTTT. Translation gives CASSHGTERPNQPQHF.

The rearrangement links TRBV28 to TRBJ2-3; 10 bases agree with TRBD2. This CDR3 contains 15 residues. Germline CDR1 MDHEN, CDR2 SYDVKM. The V and J ends lost 5 bases and 4 bases, in that order; junction bases with no gene match: 6. CDR3 residues: CASSKQRGGADTQYF. The CDR3 DNA is TGTGCCAGCAGTAAACAGCGGGGGGGCGCAGATACGCAGTATTTT.

The V and J genes are TRBV12-3 or TRBV12-4 and TRBJ1-2; D is undetermined. Trimming removed 8 bases at V and 5 bases at J, with 12 bases between. This CDR3 spans 12 amino acids. CDR3 protein: CASRYRDYGYTF. As DNA, the CDR3 is TGTGCCAGCCGCTATAGGGATTATGGCTACACCTTC.

The V gene is TRBV7-8, the J gene TRBJ1-1; D not resolved. This CDR3 has 15 amino acids. Germline V CDR1 and CDR2: SGHVS, FQNEAQ. V was clipped by 2 bases and J by 2 bases, with 12 bases between them. This chain's CDR3 is CASSLKSSANTEAFF. CDR3 coding DNA: TGTGCCAGCAGCTTAAAGTCCAGCGCAAACACTGAAGCTTTCTTT. Full variable domain (missing parts from reference TRBV7-8 and TRBJ1-1): GAGVSQSPRYKVAKRGQDVALRCDPISGHVSLFWYQQALGQGPEFLTYFQNEAQLDKSGLPSDRFFAERPEGSVSTLKIQRTQQEDSAVYLCASSLKSSANTEAFFGQGTRLTVV.

V is TRBV29-1 and J is TRBJ1-1, with 8 bases lining up with TRBD1. Unmatched junction bases numbered 7, after V lost 4 bases and J lost 3 bases. This CDR3 comprises 14 residues. The V gene's germline CDR1 is SQVTM and CDR2 ANQGSEA. The DNA for the CDR3 is TGCAGCGTTGGGGCAGGGGGCTGGGACACTGAAGCTTTCTTT. Encoded protein: CSVGAGGWDTEAFF.

J is TRBJ2-7 and V is TRBV5-1; 8 positions agree with TRBD2. This CDR3 has 17 residues. Trimming took 4 bases from V and 1 from J; bases not matched to a gene: 13. Germline CDR1 is SGHRS and CDR2 is YFSETQ. CDR3 DNA: TGCGCCAGCAGCACCGCGGGTTTAGCGGGGCCTTCCTACGAGCAGTACTTC. Its translation is CASSTAGLAGPSYEQYF.

This clone was detected once. This rearrangement joins TRBV28 to TRBJ2-7, with D possibly TRBD1 on 6 matching bases. Deletions cut 6 bases from V and 4 bases from J, with 13 bases between. This CDR3 is built from 13 residues. CDR1 MDHEN and CDR2 SYDVKM come from the germline V gene. CDR3 protein: CASSLTGFYEQYF. The CDR3, as DNA: TGTGCCAGCAGCCTCACAGGGTTTTACGAGCAGTACTTC.

The chain links TRBV6-2 or TRBV6-3 to TRBJ2-6; possibly TRBD1 for D (6 bases). CDR3 length equals 17 residues. Trimming removed 1 base at V and 0 bases at J, with 10 bases between. In germline, CDR1 is MNHEY, CDR2 SVGEGT. In DNA form, the CDR3 reads TGTGCCAGCAGTTACTTACAGGGTCGCTCTGGGGCCAACGTCCTGACTTTC. This codes for CASSYLQGRSGANVLTF.

The chain employs TRBV7-2 and TRBJ1-4; tentatively, D is TRBD1 (5 bases). V lost 1 base, J lost 3 bases, and 9 bases lay in between. Germline CDR1 and CDR2: SGHTA and FQGNSA. The CDR3 is 15 amino acids. The CDR3 protein is CASSLVTESNEKLFF. As DNA, the CDR3 is TGTGCCAGCAGCTTAGTGACAGAATCTAATGAAAAACTGTTTTTT.

This clone was detected only once. The chain is built from TRBV5-6 and TRBJ2-3; 7 positions match TRBD1. Germline trimming cut 4 bases from V and 4 bases from J; bases unmatched to any gene: 12. Germline V lookup: CDR1 SGHDT, CDR2 YYEEEE. This CDR3 contains 16 residues. The chain's CDR3 is CASSLDNRGVADTQYF. CDR3 bases: TGTGCCAGCAGCCTAGACAACAGGGGAGTGGCAGATACGCAGTATTTT.

The genes are TRBV11-2 and TRBJ2-1, with D possibly being TRBD2 (5 bases). CDR3 length: 17 amino acids. Trimming shortened V by 1 base and J by 5 bases, and 18 bases separated the two germline ends. CDR1 SGHAT and CDR2 FQNNGV come from the germline V gene. The CDR3 nucleotides read TGTGCCAGCAGCTTAGCGGGGTGGCAAGGGAAAAACAATGAGCAGTTCTTC. Protein: CASSLAGWQGKNNEQFF.

The chain carries TRBV7-9 and TRBJ2-7; TRBD1 matches 10 bases. V was pared by 4 bases and J by 6 bases, with 0 bases of the junction left unmatched. There are 12 residues in the CDR3. Germline CDR1 is SEHNR and CDR2 is FQNEAQ (reference sequence). The CDR3 DNA reads TGTGCCAGCAGCTGGACAGGGGGCGAGCAGTACTTC. This gives the protein CASSWTGGEQYF.

The V gene is TRBV3-1 (or the pseudogene TRBV3-2), the J gene TRBJ2-1; 10 nucleotides line up with TRBD2. The ends lost 0 bases at V and 4 bases at J; junction bases unmatched: 9. This CDR3 spans 18 amino acids. CDR1 and CDR2 from the germline V gene are LGHDT and YNNKEL (reference sequence). CDR3: CASSQEGLAAGGYNEQFF. In DNA form, the CDR3 reads TGTGCCAGCAGCCAAGAAGGACTAGCGGCCGGGGGATACAATGAGCAGTTCTTC.

The chain has TRBV27 and TRBJ1-1; TRBD1 agrees at 7 bases. Per the germline V gene, CDR1 is MNHEY and CDR2 is SMNVEV (reference sequence). Trimming cost V 0 bases and J 3 bases; bases outside gene matches: 1. The CDR3 loop spans 14 amino acids. The CDR3 DNA follows: TGTGCCAGCAGTTTATCACAGGGGTACACTGAAGCTTTCTTT. Residues: CASSLSQGYTEAFF.

This chain links TRBV3-1 (or the pseudogene TRBV3-2) with TRBJ1-1; D gene unclear. Trimming pared 5 bases from V and 0 bases from J, leaving 19 bases between. The CDR3 runs to 17 residues. Germline-derived CDR1 and CDR2 are LGHDT and YNNKEL (reference sequence). The CDR3 bases are TGTGCCAGCAGCGCTGGGCGTTCTCCAGGATTGAACACTGAAGCTTTCTTT. Translated: CASSAGRSPGLNTEAFF.

This sequence joins TRBV7-2 and TRBJ1-3, with no clear D. V gave up 1 base and J gave up 0 bases, with 13 bases separating them. CDR3 length: 17 amino acids. The germline V gene has CDR1 SGHTA and CDR2 FQGNSA. For the CDR3, the DNA is TGTGCCAGCAGCTTAGTAGGCCCCGGCAGCTCTGGAAACACCATATATTTT. This sequence encodes CASSLVGPGSSGNTIYF.